A selection of T cell receptor beta chains follows, all from one sample in a study of blood T cell repertoires in COVID-19. Assay: immunoSEQ multiplex PCR; the TCRdb copy retains only in-frame clones and omits some. The sample lists approximately 53,000 clones; 87% were seen once. The specimen was peripheral blood. Receptors originate from an elderly woman with COVID-19, enrolled during active disease. Both conserved end residues are part of each CDR3. D genes are given only for firm matches. Clone size appears in some rows only: once, few, many, or a class for an expanded clone.

d_call: -
j_call: TRBJ2-1
clone_size: -
v_call: TRBV2
cdr3_aa: CASSGQADEQFF
cdr3_nt: TGTGCCAGCAGTGGACAGGCCGATGAGCAGTTCTTC

d_call: -
j_call: TRBJ1-6
clone_size: few
v_call: TRBV5-1
cdr3_aa: CASRQGGSPLHF
cdr3_nt: TGCGCCAGCAGACAGGGTGGATCACCCCTCCACTTT

d_call: TRBD2
j_call: TRBJ2-1
clone_size: -
v_call: TRBV11-3
cdr3_aa: CASSLGLAGVNEQFF
cdr3_nt: TGTGCCAGCAGCTTAGGACTAGCGGGGGTCAATGAGCAGTTCTTC

d_call: TRBD2
j_call: TRBJ2-5
clone_size: -
v_call: TRBV7-9
cdr3_aa: CASSSIKVAVGGEETQYF
cdr3_nt: TGTGCCAGCAGCTCCATCAAAGTAGCGGTGGGGGGGGAAGAGACCCAGTACTTC

d_call: TRBD1
j_call: TRBJ2-7
clone_size: -
v_call: TRBV5-1
cdr3_aa: CASSLGDSSYEQYF
cdr3_nt: TGCGCCAGCAGCTTGGGGGACAGCTCTTACGAGCAGTACTTC

d_call: -
j_call: TRBJ2-5
clone_size: -
v_call: TRBV5-4
cdr3_aa: CASSLAGAGETQYF
cdr3_nt: TGTGCCAGCAGCTTGGCAGGGGCTGGGGAGACCCAGTACTTC

d_call: -
j_call: TRBJ2-5
clone_size: -
v_call: TRBV7-8
cdr3_aa: CASSSAWRTQGGETQYF
cdr3_nt: TGTGCCAGCAGCTCCGCCTGGCGTACACAGGGAGGGGAGACCCAGTACTTC

d_call: TRBD2
j_call: TRBJ2-5
clone_size: -
v_call: TRBV5-1
cdr3_aa: CASSLESSGETQYF
cdr3_nt: TGCGCCAGCAGCTTGGAGAGTAGCGGGGAGACCCAGTACTTC

d_call: -
j_call: TRBJ1-6
clone_size: -
v_call: TRBV15
cdr3_aa: CATSRDRGGGSPLHF
cdr3_nt: TGTGCCACCAGCAGAGACAGGGGAGGGGGTTCACCCCTCCACTTT

d_call: -
j_call: TRBJ2-5
clone_size: -
v_call: TRBV6-6
cdr3_aa: CASSWTIGLETQYF
cdr3_nt: TGTGCCAGCAGCTGGACTATCGGTCTAGAGACCCAGTACTTC

d_call: -
j_call: TRBJ1-2
clone_size: once
v_call: TRBV12-3/TRBV12-4
cdr3_aa: CASRTEGFGYTF
cdr3_nt: TGTGCCAGCCGGACCGAGGGTTTTGGCTACACCTTC

d_call: -
j_call: TRBJ1-2
clone_size: -
v_call: TRBV21-1
cdr3_aa: CASSKGARNGYTF
cdr3_nt: TGTGCCAGCAGCAAGGGGGCAAGGAATGGCTACACCTTC

d_call: TRBD2
j_call: TRBJ2-1
clone_size: -
v_call: TRBV3-1/TRBV3-2
cdr3_aa: CASSRFTSGSSKYNEQFF
cdr3_nt: TGTGCCAGCAGCCGCTTCACTAGCGGGAGCTCGAAATACAATGAGCAGTTCTTC

d_call: -
j_call: TRBJ2-5
clone_size: -
v_call: TRBV3-1/TRBV3-2
cdr3_aa: CANIGGGRRETQYF
cdr3_nt: TGTGCCAACATCGGAGGTGGGAGAAGGGAGACCCAGTACTTC

d_call: -
j_call: TRBJ1-2
clone_size: -
v_call: TRBV5-1
cdr3_aa: CASSLLDSNYGYTF
cdr3_nt: TGCGCCAGCAGCTTGCTAGATTCGAACTATGGCTACACCTTC

d_call: TRBD2
j_call: TRBJ2-4
clone_size: -
v_call: TRBV4-2
cdr3_aa: CASSQDIGAGGLAKNIQYF
cdr3_nt: TGTGCCAGCAGCCAAGATATAGGAGCGGGGGGGTTAGCCAAAAACATTCAGTACTTC

d_call: TRBD1
j_call: TRBJ1-2
clone_size: -
v_call: TRBV6-2/TRBV6-3
cdr3_aa: CASSYDREGGYTF
cdr3_nt: TGTGCCAGCAGTTACGACAGGGAAGGAGGCTACACCTTC

d_call: -
j_call: TRBJ2-5
clone_size: -
v_call: TRBV19
cdr3_aa: CASKTISRDYQETQYF
cdr3_nt: TGTGCCAGTAAGACGATAAGCAGGGACTACCAAGAGACCCAGTACTTC

d_call: TRBD1
j_call: TRBJ1-2
clone_size: -
v_call: TRBV5-1
cdr3_aa: CASSLGTGRLSNYGYTF
cdr3_nt: TGCGCCAGCAGCCTAGGGACAGGGAGATTGAGCAACTATGGCTACACCTTC

d_call: TRBD1
j_call: TRBJ1-2
clone_size: -
v_call: TRBV5-1
cdr3_aa: CASSLEGQGGGYTF
cdr3_nt: TGCGCCAGCAGCTTGGAAGGACAGGGTGGCGGCTACACCTTC

d_call: -
j_call: TRBJ2-5
clone_size: -
v_call: TRBV3-1/TRBV3-2
cdr3_aa: CASSQVYETQYF
cdr3_nt: TGTGCCAGCAGCCAAGTCTATGAGACCCAGTACTTC

d_call: TRBD1
j_call: TRBJ1-1
clone_size: few
v_call: TRBV30
cdr3_aa: CAWSVGGQSARSFF
cdr3_nt: TGTGCCTGGAGTGTAGGGGGACAGAGTGCTAGGTCTTTCTTT

d_call: TRBD1
j_call: TRBJ2-1
clone_size: -
v_call: TRBV4-2
cdr3_aa: CASSQTGTGQSYNEQFF
cdr3_nt: TGTGCCAGCAGCCAAACCGGGACAGGACAATCCTACAATGAGCAGTTCTTC

d_call: -
j_call: TRBJ2-7
clone_size: -
v_call: TRBV13
cdr3_aa: CASRDRQRPYEQYF
cdr3_nt: TGTGCCAGCAGGGACCGACAGAGACCCTACGAGCAGTACTTC

d_call: TRBD2
j_call: TRBJ2-3
clone_size: -
v_call: TRBV5-1
cdr3_aa: CASSISSGGAGNTDTQYF
cdr3_nt: TGCGCCAGCAGCATCTCTAGCGGGGGGGCCGGTAACACAGATACGCAGTATTTT

d_call: TRBD1
j_call: TRBJ2-1
clone_size: once
v_call: TRBV6-2/TRBV6-3
cdr3_aa: CASSTFTGGNEQFF
cdr3_nt: TGTGCCAGCAGTACGTTCACAGGGGGCAATGAGCAGTTCTTC

d_call: -
j_call: TRBJ1-1
clone_size: -
v_call: TRBV7-9
cdr3_aa: CASSSQGNTEAFF
cdr3_nt: TGTGCCAGCAGTTCGCAGGGGAACACTGAAGCTTTCTTT

d_call: -
j_call: TRBJ1-2
clone_size: -
v_call: TRBV4-2
cdr3_aa: CASSQELTLDTSYTF
cdr3_nt: TGTGCCAGCAGCCAAGAATTAACTTTAGACACCTCATACACCTTC

d_call: TRBD1
j_call: TRBJ1-2
clone_size: -
v_call: TRBV6-5
cdr3_aa: CASRDRGGYGYTF
cdr3_nt: TGTGCCAGCAGAGACAGGGGAGGCTATGGCTACACCTTC

d_call: -
j_call: TRBJ2-2
clone_size: -
v_call: TRBV5-1
cdr3_aa: CASSFDYNTGELFF
cdr3_nt: TGCGCCAGCAGCTTTGACTATAACACCGGGGAGCTGTTTTTT

d_call: -
j_call: TRBJ1-1
clone_size: -
v_call: TRBV30
cdr3_aa: CAWSAGNTEAFF
cdr3_nt: TGTGCCTGGAGTGCAGGGAACACTGAAGCTTTCTTT

d_call: -
j_call: TRBJ2-3
clone_size: -
v_call: TRBV19
cdr3_aa: CASSSPPGGQDTQYF
cdr3_nt: TGTGCCAGTAGTAGTCCCCCGGGGGGCCAAGATACGCAGTATTTT

d_call: -
j_call: TRBJ1-5
clone_size: -
v_call: TRBV2
cdr3_aa: CASRYRESSNQPQHF
cdr3_nt: TGTGCCAGCCGATACAGGGAGTCTTCAAATCAGCCCCAGCATTTT

d_call: -
j_call: TRBJ1-2
clone_size: few
v_call: TRBV11-2
cdr3_aa: CASRLVGNYGYTF
cdr3_nt: TGTGCCAGCAGACTTGTTGGTAACTATGGCTACACCTTC

d_call: -
j_call: TRBJ2-1
clone_size: -
v_call: TRBV2
cdr3_aa: CASRGRGGEQFF
cdr3_nt: TGTGCCAGCAGGGGGCGCGGCGGTGAGCAGTTCTTC

d_call: -
j_call: TRBJ1-1
clone_size: -
v_call: TRBV2
cdr3_aa: CASSARDRTEAFF
cdr3_nt: TGTGCCAGCAGTGCTAGAGACCGAACTGAAGCTTTCTTT

d_call: TRBD2
j_call: TRBJ2-3
clone_size: -
v_call: TRBV11-2
cdr3_aa: CASSQGTSWGTDTQYF
cdr3_nt: TGTGCCAGCAGCCAAGGGACTAGCTGGGGCACAGATACGCAGTATTTT

d_call: -
j_call: TRBJ2-2
clone_size: -
v_call: TRBV30
cdr3_aa: CAWRRRMGGTGELFF
cdr3_nt: TGTGCCTGGAGGCGTCGGATGGGGGGCACCGGGGAGCTGTTTTTT

d_call: -
j_call: TRBJ1-4
clone_size: -
v_call: TRBV9
cdr3_aa: CASSPQGLNEKLFF
cdr3_nt: TGTGCCAGCAGCCCTCAGGGCCTTAATGAAAAACTGTTTTTT

d_call: TRBD1
j_call: TRBJ1-6
clone_size: -
v_call: TRBV19
cdr3_aa: CASSISGPQTGGANNSPLHF
cdr3_nt: TGTGCCAGTAGTATTTCTGGACCCCAGACAGGGGGCGCGAATAATTCACCCCTCCACTTT

d_call: -
j_call: TRBJ1-6
clone_size: -
v_call: TRBV12-5
cdr3_aa: CASGLGSLYNSPLHF
cdr3_nt: TGTGCTAGTGGTTTGGGGAGCCTCTATAATTCACCCCTCCACTTT

d_call: TRBD2
j_call: TRBJ2-2
clone_size: -
v_call: TRBV7-3
cdr3_aa: CASSPIAGGTAGELFF
cdr3_nt: TGTGCCAGCAGCCCTATAGCGGGGGGTACCGCCGGGGAGCTGTTTTTT